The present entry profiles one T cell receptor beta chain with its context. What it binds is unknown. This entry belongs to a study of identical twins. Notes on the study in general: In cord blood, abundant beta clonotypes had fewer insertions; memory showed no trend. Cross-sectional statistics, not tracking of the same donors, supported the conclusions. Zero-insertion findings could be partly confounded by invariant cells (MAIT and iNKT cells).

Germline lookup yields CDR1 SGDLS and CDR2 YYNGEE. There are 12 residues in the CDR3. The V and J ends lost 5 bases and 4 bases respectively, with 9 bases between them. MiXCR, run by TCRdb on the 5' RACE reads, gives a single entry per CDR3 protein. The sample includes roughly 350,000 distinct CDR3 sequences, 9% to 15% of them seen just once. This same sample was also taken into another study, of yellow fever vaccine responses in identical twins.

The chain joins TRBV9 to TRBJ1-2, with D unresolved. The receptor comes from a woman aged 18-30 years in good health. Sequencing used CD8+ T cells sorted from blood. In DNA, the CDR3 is TGTGCCAGCAGGGGCCGGGGCTATGGCTACACCTTC. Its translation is CASRGRGYGYTF. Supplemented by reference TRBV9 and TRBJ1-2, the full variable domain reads DSGVTQTPKHLITATGQRVTLRCSPRSGDLSVYWYQQSLDQGLQFLIQYYNGEERAKGNILERFSAQQFPDLHSELNLSSLELGDSALYFCASRGRGYGYTFGSGTRLTVV.